Listed below are T cell receptor beta chains from one sample, sequenced in a study of T-cell memory formation after mild COVID-19. TCRdb processed the 5' RACE reads anew with MiXCR; each CDR3 protein has one entry. The sample comprises a few hundred thousand distinct CDR3 sequences, roughly 18% of which are singletons, and under 30% rests with the top ten. The source material was PBMCs or a T cell subset sorted from them (not recorded which). The receptors derive from a young man who had mild COVID-19 (a few samples of this study predate the infection). Cell type and time point are not known. Each CDR3 is given with its conserved first and last residue. The D gene is left open where the match is weak. Clone sizes are given selectively: once, few, many, or a class where the clone is expanded.

d_gene: NA; j_gene: TRBJ1-5; v_gene: TRBV4-1; abundance: few; CDR3nt: TGCGCCAGCAGCCAAGTAAGTGGGCAGGAGAATCAGCCCCAGCATTTT; CDR3aa: CASSQVSGQENQPQHF
d_gene: NA; j_gene: TRBJ1-5; v_gene: TRBV6-5; abundance: few; CDR3nt: TGTGCCAGCAGTTACACGGGATTGGATCAGCCCCAGCATTTT; CDR3aa: CASSYTGLDQPQHF
d_gene: TRBD2; j_gene: TRBJ2-5; v_gene: TRBV5-1; abundance: many; CDR3nt: TGCGCCAGCAGCTTGGCTAGCGGGGGGTACCAAGAGACCCAGTACTTC; CDR3aa: CASSLASGGYQETQYF
d_gene: TRBD2; j_gene: TRBJ2-1; v_gene: TRBV7-9; abundance: few; CDR3nt: TGTGCCAGCAGCCCACTCCGGGGGGGGGGTGATTACAATGAGCAGTTCTTC; CDR3aa: CASSPLRGGGDYNEQFF
d_gene: NA; j_gene: TRBJ1-1; v_gene: TRBV7-6; abundance: NA; CDR3nt: TGTGCCAGCAGCCATGGGGGCTCCCCAAACACTGAAGCTTTCTTT; CDR3aa: CASSHGGSPNTEAFF
d_gene: NA; j_gene: TRBJ2-3; v_gene: TRBV7-2; abundance: NA; CDR3nt: TGTGCCAGCAGCCCCGGAGGGGGTCTTAGCACAGATACGCAGTATTTT; CDR3aa: CASSPGGGLSTDTQYF
d_gene: NA; j_gene: TRBJ1-2; v_gene: TRBV12-3/TRBV12-4; abundance: NA; CDR3nt: TGTGCCAGCAGAAATACAGGAGGGGATGGCTACACCTTC; CDR3aa: CASRNTGGDGYTF
d_gene: NA; j_gene: TRBJ2-3; v_gene: TRBV7-9; abundance: NA; CDR3nt: TGTGCCAGCCGAACCGCCGGGGGAGAAGGCACAGATACGCAGTATTTT; CDR3aa: CASRTAGGEGTDTQYF
d_gene: NA; j_gene: TRBJ1-4; v_gene: TRBV27; abundance: few; CDR3nt: TGTGCCAGCAGTTCCCTTGGCAATGAAAAACTGTTTTTT; CDR3aa: CASSSLGNEKLFF
d_gene: NA; j_gene: TRBJ1-1; v_gene: TRBV18; abundance: NA; CDR3nt: TGTGCCAGCTCACCATCCGGGACAAGAGCTTTCTTT; CDR3aa: CASSPSGTRAFF